One and the same sample provided the 22 T cell receptor beta chains below, sequenced in a study of vaccination and CD4 T cells after COVID-19. These TCRs' antigens remain unknown. The time point was: late sampling 161 to 241 days after vaccination in three convalescent patients. Treatment denoted: approximately nine-day PBMC culture with coronavirus spike peptide pools or control peptides (ViraFEST assay). The Oncomine TCR Beta short-read assay sequenced DNA from cultured CD4+ T cells. MiXCR, run by TCRdb on the PCR reads, gives a single entry per CDR3 protein. The data contain roughly 18,000 distinct CDR3 sequences, more than 45% of them singletons. This sample comprised CD4+ T cells from blood, cultured in vitro, obtained about 7 months after SARS-CoV-2 vaccination. These receptors all come from a human donor who had recovered from COVID-19.

The chain has TRBV15 and TRBJ1-3; TRBD1 agrees at 7 bases. The germline gives CDR1 LNHNV, CDR2 YYDKDF (reference sequence). The CDR3 covers 13 residues. The junction had 3 bases not matched to a gene; V was cut back by 5 bases and J by 5 bases. CDR3 DNA sequence: TGTGCCACCAGCCGGGACAGTCGAAACACCATATATTTT. Translating it yields CATSRDSRNTIYF.

This clonotype has only a few counts. This sequence joins TRBV20-1 and TRBJ2-1; TRBD1 agrees at 10 bases. The length of the CDR3 is 15 residues. The germline V gene encodes CDR1 DFQATT and CDR2 SNEGSKA (reference sequence). V trimming: 1 base; J trimming: 4 bases; junction bases outside the gene matches: 4. CDR3 bases: TGCAGTGCTAGAGCCGGGACAGGGGCTTACAATGAGCAGTTCTTC. Translation: CSARAGTGAYNEQFF.

This clonotype was observed a handful of times. This chain links TRBV29-1 with TRBJ1-2; 7 bases agree with TRBD1. The length of the CDR3 is 13 residues. V shed 7 bases and J 4 bases; nucleotides not matched to a gene: 9. CDR1 SQVTM and CDR2 ANQGSEA come from the germline V gene. CDR3 nucleotide sequence: TGCAGCGCCAATAACCGGGACAGCTATGGCTACACCTTC. This sequence encodes CSANNRDSYGYTF. Complete variable domain (other parts from reference TRBV29-1 and TRBJ1-2): SAVISQKPSRDICQRGTSLTIQCQVDSQVTMMFWYRQQPGQSLTLIATANQGSEATYESGFVIDKFPISRPNLTFSTLTVSNMSPEDSSIYLCSANNRDSYGYTFGSGTRLTVV.

This chain joins TRBV2 and TRBJ2-7, with D possibly being TRBD1 (5 bases). The CDR3 is 14 residues long. Trimming cost V 4 bases and J 4 bases, with 14 bases left between them. CDR1 SNHLY and CDR2 FYNNEI come from the germline V gene. CDR3 nucleotide sequence: TGTGCCAGCAGTGTAGGCGTAGGGGCATACGAGCAGTACTTC. It yields the protein CASSVGVGAYEQYF.

The J gene is TRBJ1-1, the V gene TRBV5-1; weak D call: TRBD1 (5 bases). The CDR3 is made up of 15 amino acids. Trimming stripped 2 bases from V and 3 bases from J, with 14 bases between. Germline V gene lookup returns CDR1 SGHRS and CDR2 YFSETQ. The CDR3 DNA is TGCGCCAGCAGCTTACGGGCCGGGGGGTACACTGAAGCTTTCTTT. It specifies CASSLRAGGYTEAFF.

This clonotype was detected a few times. The chain carries TRBV7-2 and TRBJ2-1, with a weak D call TRBD2 (6 bases). Per the germline V gene, CDR1 is SGHTA and CDR2 is FQGNSA. Trimming pared 5 bases from V and 6 bases from J, leaving 17 bases between. The CDR3 sequence is 15 residues long. The CDR3 DNA reads as TGTGCCAGCAGCGTCACCCCGGGACTCGGCAATGAGCAGTTCTTC. This codes for CASSVTPGLGNEQFF.

This clonotype has just a few counts. The J gene is TRBJ1-1, the V gene TRBV20-1, with TRBD1 matching 8 bases. The CDR3 covers 15 residues. Germline values: CDR1 DFQATT, CDR2 SNEGSKA (reference sequence). The V gene end was trimmed by 1 base and the J gene end by 0 bases; junction bases not matched to a gene: 4. The CDR3 is CSARVRDRMNTEAFF. In nucleotides, the CDR3 is TGCAGTGCTAGAGTCCGGGACAGGATGAACACTGAAGCTTTCTTT.

The chain employs TRBV20-1 and TRBJ2-7; D ambiguous. Germline V lookup: CDR1 DFQATT, CDR2 SNEGSKA (reference sequence). Between the trimmed V and J ends, which lost 0 bases and 3 bases, there was a span of 6 bases. The CDR3 totals 12 residues. The CDR3, as DNA: TGCAGTGCTAGAGATCAGAACTACGAGCAGTACTTC. Residues: CSARDQNYEQYF.

J is TRBJ1-1 and V is TRBV20-1, with a tentative D call TRBD1 (6 bases). Germline lookup yields CDR1 DFQATT and CDR2 SNEGSKA (reference sequence). The CDR3 is 11 amino acids. Trimming removed 2 bases from V and 8 bases from J, with 9 bases in between. In nucleotides, the CDR3 is TGCAGTGCTAGATCAACAGGGGAAGCTTTCTTT. Protein product: CSARSTGEAFF.

In regard to this clonotype: The junction departs from the called germline gene at one end, perhaps through a read error. This chain joins TRBV7-9 and TRBJ1-1; D is ambiguous. This CDR3 comprises 12 residues. Germline-derived CDR1 and CDR2 are SEHNR and FQNEAQ (reference sequence). The CDR3 DNA reads as TGTGCCAGCAACTTACTGGACGGTGAAGCTTTCTTT. It encodes CASNLLDGEAFF. Variable domain in full (rest from reference TRBV7-9 and TRBJ1-1): DTGVSQNPRHKITKRGQNVTFRCDPISEHNRLYWYRQTLGQGPEFLTYFQNEAQLEKSRLLSDRFSAERPKGSFSTLEIQRTEQGDSAMYLCASNLLDGEAFFGQGTRLTVV.

This clonotype was found a few times. The rearrangement uses TRBV28 and TRBJ2-5, with TRBD2 matching 8 bases. Germline values: CDR1 MDHEN, CDR2 SYDVKM. V dropped 6 bases and J dropped 0; count of bases not matched to a gene: 6. This CDR3 spans 15 amino acids. CDR3: CASSPSGRYQETQYF. The CDR3 DNA follows: TGTGCCAGCAGCCCGAGCGGGAGATACCAAGAGACCCAGTACTTC.

The J gene is TRBJ2-5, the V gene TRBV18; D call uncertain. The germline V and J ends were trimmed by 3 bases and 2 bases, with 7 bases remaining between them. The CDR3 is 13 amino acids. CDR1 and CDR2 from the germline V gene are KGHSH and LQKENI. CDR3: CASSPQGQETQYF. In DNA form, the CDR3 reads TGTGCCAGCTCACCCCAAGGTCAAGAGACCCAGTACTTC.

In its sample, this clonotype was seen a few times. The chain carries TRBV7-6 and TRBJ1-1, with D hard to call. The germline V gene has CDR1 SGHVS and CDR2 FNYEAQ. This CDR3 spans 15 amino acids. Trimming removed 0 bases from V and 4 bases from J, with 12 bases in between. CDR3 coding DNA: TGTGCCAGCAGCTTAGCGAGGTGGGCGGGCACTGAAGCTTTCTTT. Amino acids: CASSLARWAGTEAFF. The whole variable domain, remainder taken from reference TRBV7-6 and TRBJ1-1, is GAGVSQSPRYKVTKRGQDVALRCDPISGHVSLYWYRQALGQGPEFLTYFNYEAQQDKSGLPNDRFSAERPEGSISTLTIQRTEQRDSAMYRCASSLARWAGTEAFFGQGTRLTVV.

The rearrangement links TRBV7-6 to TRBJ1-6; D is uncertain. Trimming took 1 base from V and 9 from J, leaving 7 bases between them. CDR1 and CDR2 from the germline V gene are SGHVS and FNYEAQ. The CDR3 contains 13 residues. The CDR3: CASSLEPGSPLHF. The CDR3 region has the DNA TGTGCCAGCAGCTTAGAACCGGGTTCACCCCTCCACTTT. The complete variable domain, with remaining parts taken from reference TRBV7-6 and TRBJ1-6, reads GAGVSQSPRYKVTKRGQDVALRCDPISGHVSLYWYRQALGQGPEFLTYFNYEAQQDKSGLPNDRFSAERPEGSISTLTIQRTEQRDSAMYRCASSLEPGSPLHFGNGTRLTVT.

This clonotype was detected a few times. The rearrangement links TRBV5-4 to TRBJ1-2; D possibly corresponds to TRBD1 (5 bases). V shed 0 bases and J shed 8 bases, with 11 bases lying between them. CDR1 is SGHNT and CDR2 is YYREEE in the germline V gene (reference sequence). CDR3 length: 13 residues. The chain's CDR3 is CASSLAGLEGYTF. For the CDR3, the DNA is TGTGCCAGCAGCTTGGCAGGGTTAGAAGGCTACACCTTC.

About this clonotype itself: One junction end disagrees with the germline gene, perhaps due to a read error. The CDR3 DNA is TGCAGTGCTATAGGGACTAGCGCTAGCACAGATGCGCAGTATTTT. Amino acid sequence: CSAIGTSASTDAQYF. The rearrangement links TRBV20-1 to TRBJ2-3; TRBD2 matches at 10 bases. This CDR3 comprises 15 residues. Germline assignment: CDR1 DFQATT and CDR2 SNEGSKA (reference sequence).

The chain is built from TRBV24-1 and TRBJ2-3; 10 nucleotides agree with TRBD1. The CDR3 extends over 15 amino acids. Per germline, CDR1 KGHDR and CDR2 SFDVKD. The junction had 7 bases not matched to a gene; V was cut back by 4 bases and J by 7 bases. CDR3 nucleotide sequence: TGTGCCACCAGTGACAGCCGGGACAGGGGAAATACGCAGTATTTT. Protein: CATSDSRDRGNTQYF.

V gene TRBV27 combines with J gene TRBJ2-2; TRBD2 matches 10 bases. CDR1 is MNHEY and CDR2 is SMNVEV in the germline V gene (reference sequence). CDR3 size: 20 residues. J lost 6 bases, V lost 5 bases, and 21 bases had no gene match. In DNA form, the CDR3 reads TGTGCCAGCAGTCCCCGTCCCCCGCTGGCAGCGGGAGGGCCATCCGGGGAGCTGTTTTTT. The encoded protein is CASSPRPPLAAGGPSGELFF.

The V and J genes are TRBV7-2 and TRBJ2-5; a possible D gene is TRBD2 (5 bases). V lost 1 base and J 9 bases, leaving 12 bases between the germline ends. There are 13 residues in the CDR3. CDR1 SGHTA and CDR2 FQGNSA come from the germline V gene. CDR3 in DNA: TGTGCCAGCAGCTTAGACCCGAGGGCGGCCCAGTACTTC. This translates into CASSLDPRAAQYF.

V usage is TRBV2 and J usage is TRBJ2-5, with a possible D match to TRBD2 (5 bases). The CDR3 has 13 amino acids. V shed 8 bases and J shed 1 base, with 11 bases lying between them. The germline gives CDR1 SNHLY, CDR2 FYNNEI. CDR3 DNA: TGTGCCAGCGAGCGGTCCCCCCAAGAGACCCAGTACTTC. It translates to CASERSPQETQYF.

V is TRBV27 and J is TRBJ2-1, with TRBD1 identical over 7 bases. In germline, CDR1 is MNHEY, CDR2 SMNVEV (reference sequence). V shed 6 bases and J 2 bases; nucleotides not matched to a gene: 10. This CDR3 spans 16 amino acids. The CDR3 reads CASRSNPGTAYNEQFF. CDR3 nucleotides: TGTGCCAGCAGATCCAACCCCGGGACAGCCTACAATGAGCAGTTCTTC.

J is TRBJ1-1 and V is TRBV7-3; D unresolved. Germline CDR1 SGHTA, CDR2 FQGTGA. V gave up 1 base and J gave up 2 bases, with 8 bases separating them. The CDR3 is made up of 14 amino acids. As DNA, the CDR3 is TGTGCCAGCAGCTTAAGTCCGGGAAACACTGAAGCTTTCTTT. Translating gives CASSLSPGNTEAFF.